Following are 8 T cell receptor beta chains from one sample sequenced in a study of blood T cell repertoires in COVID-19. Assay used: immunoSEQ multiplex PCR; TCRdb lists only in-frame clones, some missing. The sample has fewer than 500,000 clones, 85% to 90% seen once. What was sequenced was peripheral blood. All receptors come from a woman aged 25 to 39 with acute or convalescent COVID-19.

This clone has a single count. The J gene is TRBJ1-1, the V gene TRBV5-6; D gene unclear. Germline V gene sequence: CDR1 SGHDT, CDR2 YYEEEE. The V end was cut by 4 bases, the J end by 8 bases, with 12 bases between. The CDR3 has 12 residues. This CDR3 reads CASSTTRREAFF. In DNA, the CDR3 is TGTGCCAGCAGCACCACAAGGCGGGAAGCTTTCTTT.

The chain links TRBV6-6 to TRBJ1-1, with D perhaps TRBD1 (5 bases). This CDR3 is 13 amino acids long. Trimming removed 5 bases from V and 1 base from J, with 8 bases in between. In germline, CDR1 is MNHNY, CDR2 SVGAGI (reference sequence). The CDR3 sequence: CASSTGGNTEAFF. CDR3 coding DNA: TGTGCCAGCAGTACGGGGGGGAACACTGAAGCTTTCTTT.

This chain links TRBV25-1 with TRBJ2-5; tentative D call: TRBD1 (5 bases). The germline V gene encodes CDR1 MGHDK and CDR2 SYGVNS. The CDR3 runs to 17 residues. The V end lost 1 base, the J end lost 1 base, and 16 bases lay between the germline ends. The CDR3 region is CASSEFHIDSLQETQYF. In nucleotides, the CDR3 is TGTGCCAGCAGTGAATTCCACATTGACAGCCTCCAAGAGACCCAGTACTTC. Full variable domain (rest looked up from reference TRBV25-1 and TRBJ2-5): EADIYQTPRYLVIGTGKKITLECSQTMGHDKMYWYQQDPGMELHLIHYSYGVNSTEKGDLSSESTVSRIRTEHFPLTLESARPSHTSQYLCASSEFHIDSLQETQYFGPGTRLLVL.

The V call is TRBV20-1, the J call TRBJ1-2; 8 nucleotides line up with TRBD1. Unmatched junction bases numbered 11, after V lost 3 bases and J lost 2 bases. The CDR3 length is 16 residues. Germline V gene data show CDR1 as DFQATT and CDR2 as SNEGSKA (reference sequence). CDR3 residues: CSASEGQGAGNYGYTF. In nucleotides, the CDR3 is TGCAGTGCTAGTGAGGGTCAGGGGGCCGGGAACTATGGCTACACCTTC.

This clone was detected only a few times. The chain carries TRBV7-9 and TRBJ2-7; 9 nucleotides match TRBD1. Germline trimming cut 5 bases from V and 5 bases from J; bases unmatched to any gene: 10. The length of the CDR3 is 15 residues. The germline V gene has CDR1 SEHNR and CDR2 FQNEAQ (reference sequence). The CDR3 loop reads CASSPGQGFGDEQYF. The CDR3 nucleotides are TGTGCCAGCAGCCCGGGACAGGGTTTTGGGGACGAGCAGTACTTC.

The genes are TRBV5-4 and TRBJ2-1; a weak D match, TRBD1 (7 bases). The length of the CDR3 is 15 residues. CDR1 and CDR2 from the germline V gene are SGHNT and YYREEE (reference sequence). V was clipped by 5 bases and J by 7 bases, with 19 bases between them. The CDR3 region is CASSIRQGDSNEQFF. DNA for the CDR3: TGTGCCAGCAGTATAAGGCAGGGGGACTCGAATGAGCAGTTCTTC.

In regard to this clone: Other DNA variants within this sample encode the same CDR3. The rearrangement uses TRBV15 and TRBJ2-7; a weak D match, TRBD1 (5 bases). Germline loops: CDR1 LNHNV, CDR2 YYDKDF (reference sequence). The CDR3 runs 15 residues. V was cut by 2 bases and J by 5 bases, with 16 bases left in between. The CDR3 region is CATSRLRGGSDEQYF. CDR3 coding DNA: TGTGCCACCAGCAGACTAAGGGGCGGTTCAGACGAGCAGTACTTC.

In this sample, this clone turned up a few times. The chain couples TRBV15 to TRBJ2-3; D might be TRBD2 (7 bases). Trimming took 3 bases from V and 5 from J, leaving 21 bases between them. CDR3 length: 17 amino acids. From germline, CDR1 is LNHNV and CDR2 YYDKDF (reference sequence). Here the CDR3 reads CATSSRGEGVRRDTQYF. In DNA form, the CDR3 reads TGTGCCACCAGCAGCCGCGGGGAGGGGGTTCGGAGAGATACGCAGTATTTT.